This T cell receptor (beta chain) was identified in a study of OX40 agonist ivuxolimab in advanced cancers. Data came from immunoSEQ multiplex PCR; TCRdb stores just in-frame clones and leaves some out. The sample shows tens of thousands of clones, over 85% of them seen only once. Trimming pared 2 bases from V and 8 bases from J, leaving 18 bases between. Germline lookup yields CDR1 SNHLY and CDR2 FYNNEI. The CDR3 is made up of 15 amino acids. The chain employs TRBV2 and TRBJ1-2; no clear D gene. The receptor was derived from an adult with an advanced solid tumor such as melanoma, head and neck, liver or kidney cancer. Sequencing was performed on CD4+ or CD8+ T cells sorted from blood, taken in a trial of the OX40 agonist ivuxolimab. This chain's CDR3 is CASSERGRFLAGYTF. The CDR3 DNA reads as TGTGCCAGCAGTGAAAGAGGCAGGTTCCTTGCGGGCTACACCTTC.